This T cell receptor beta chain was obtained from a study of T-cell memory formation after mild COVID-19. This clonotype was detected many times. TCRdb re-derived calls from the 5' RACE reads in MiXCR, one entry per CDR3 protein. Among under 35,000 distinct CDR3 sequences, about 16% were seen once, and the ten largest hold 1.2% to 1.5%. This CDR3 is 15 amino acids long. Germline CDR1 SGHRS, CDR2 YFSETQ. Trimming at V came to 0 bases and at J to 3 bases, leaving 3 bases not matched to a gene. The V call is TRBV5-1, the J call TRBJ2-1, with 7 bases matching TRBD2. The receptor's source is an adult who had mild COVID-19 (a few samples of this study predate the infection). Cell type and time point are not known. Sequenced: PBMCs or a T cell subset sorted from them (not recorded which). This CDR3 reads CASSLASGSYNEQFF. The CDR3 DNA reads as TGCGCCAGCAGCTTGGCTAGCGGTAGCTACAATGAGCAGTTCTTC.